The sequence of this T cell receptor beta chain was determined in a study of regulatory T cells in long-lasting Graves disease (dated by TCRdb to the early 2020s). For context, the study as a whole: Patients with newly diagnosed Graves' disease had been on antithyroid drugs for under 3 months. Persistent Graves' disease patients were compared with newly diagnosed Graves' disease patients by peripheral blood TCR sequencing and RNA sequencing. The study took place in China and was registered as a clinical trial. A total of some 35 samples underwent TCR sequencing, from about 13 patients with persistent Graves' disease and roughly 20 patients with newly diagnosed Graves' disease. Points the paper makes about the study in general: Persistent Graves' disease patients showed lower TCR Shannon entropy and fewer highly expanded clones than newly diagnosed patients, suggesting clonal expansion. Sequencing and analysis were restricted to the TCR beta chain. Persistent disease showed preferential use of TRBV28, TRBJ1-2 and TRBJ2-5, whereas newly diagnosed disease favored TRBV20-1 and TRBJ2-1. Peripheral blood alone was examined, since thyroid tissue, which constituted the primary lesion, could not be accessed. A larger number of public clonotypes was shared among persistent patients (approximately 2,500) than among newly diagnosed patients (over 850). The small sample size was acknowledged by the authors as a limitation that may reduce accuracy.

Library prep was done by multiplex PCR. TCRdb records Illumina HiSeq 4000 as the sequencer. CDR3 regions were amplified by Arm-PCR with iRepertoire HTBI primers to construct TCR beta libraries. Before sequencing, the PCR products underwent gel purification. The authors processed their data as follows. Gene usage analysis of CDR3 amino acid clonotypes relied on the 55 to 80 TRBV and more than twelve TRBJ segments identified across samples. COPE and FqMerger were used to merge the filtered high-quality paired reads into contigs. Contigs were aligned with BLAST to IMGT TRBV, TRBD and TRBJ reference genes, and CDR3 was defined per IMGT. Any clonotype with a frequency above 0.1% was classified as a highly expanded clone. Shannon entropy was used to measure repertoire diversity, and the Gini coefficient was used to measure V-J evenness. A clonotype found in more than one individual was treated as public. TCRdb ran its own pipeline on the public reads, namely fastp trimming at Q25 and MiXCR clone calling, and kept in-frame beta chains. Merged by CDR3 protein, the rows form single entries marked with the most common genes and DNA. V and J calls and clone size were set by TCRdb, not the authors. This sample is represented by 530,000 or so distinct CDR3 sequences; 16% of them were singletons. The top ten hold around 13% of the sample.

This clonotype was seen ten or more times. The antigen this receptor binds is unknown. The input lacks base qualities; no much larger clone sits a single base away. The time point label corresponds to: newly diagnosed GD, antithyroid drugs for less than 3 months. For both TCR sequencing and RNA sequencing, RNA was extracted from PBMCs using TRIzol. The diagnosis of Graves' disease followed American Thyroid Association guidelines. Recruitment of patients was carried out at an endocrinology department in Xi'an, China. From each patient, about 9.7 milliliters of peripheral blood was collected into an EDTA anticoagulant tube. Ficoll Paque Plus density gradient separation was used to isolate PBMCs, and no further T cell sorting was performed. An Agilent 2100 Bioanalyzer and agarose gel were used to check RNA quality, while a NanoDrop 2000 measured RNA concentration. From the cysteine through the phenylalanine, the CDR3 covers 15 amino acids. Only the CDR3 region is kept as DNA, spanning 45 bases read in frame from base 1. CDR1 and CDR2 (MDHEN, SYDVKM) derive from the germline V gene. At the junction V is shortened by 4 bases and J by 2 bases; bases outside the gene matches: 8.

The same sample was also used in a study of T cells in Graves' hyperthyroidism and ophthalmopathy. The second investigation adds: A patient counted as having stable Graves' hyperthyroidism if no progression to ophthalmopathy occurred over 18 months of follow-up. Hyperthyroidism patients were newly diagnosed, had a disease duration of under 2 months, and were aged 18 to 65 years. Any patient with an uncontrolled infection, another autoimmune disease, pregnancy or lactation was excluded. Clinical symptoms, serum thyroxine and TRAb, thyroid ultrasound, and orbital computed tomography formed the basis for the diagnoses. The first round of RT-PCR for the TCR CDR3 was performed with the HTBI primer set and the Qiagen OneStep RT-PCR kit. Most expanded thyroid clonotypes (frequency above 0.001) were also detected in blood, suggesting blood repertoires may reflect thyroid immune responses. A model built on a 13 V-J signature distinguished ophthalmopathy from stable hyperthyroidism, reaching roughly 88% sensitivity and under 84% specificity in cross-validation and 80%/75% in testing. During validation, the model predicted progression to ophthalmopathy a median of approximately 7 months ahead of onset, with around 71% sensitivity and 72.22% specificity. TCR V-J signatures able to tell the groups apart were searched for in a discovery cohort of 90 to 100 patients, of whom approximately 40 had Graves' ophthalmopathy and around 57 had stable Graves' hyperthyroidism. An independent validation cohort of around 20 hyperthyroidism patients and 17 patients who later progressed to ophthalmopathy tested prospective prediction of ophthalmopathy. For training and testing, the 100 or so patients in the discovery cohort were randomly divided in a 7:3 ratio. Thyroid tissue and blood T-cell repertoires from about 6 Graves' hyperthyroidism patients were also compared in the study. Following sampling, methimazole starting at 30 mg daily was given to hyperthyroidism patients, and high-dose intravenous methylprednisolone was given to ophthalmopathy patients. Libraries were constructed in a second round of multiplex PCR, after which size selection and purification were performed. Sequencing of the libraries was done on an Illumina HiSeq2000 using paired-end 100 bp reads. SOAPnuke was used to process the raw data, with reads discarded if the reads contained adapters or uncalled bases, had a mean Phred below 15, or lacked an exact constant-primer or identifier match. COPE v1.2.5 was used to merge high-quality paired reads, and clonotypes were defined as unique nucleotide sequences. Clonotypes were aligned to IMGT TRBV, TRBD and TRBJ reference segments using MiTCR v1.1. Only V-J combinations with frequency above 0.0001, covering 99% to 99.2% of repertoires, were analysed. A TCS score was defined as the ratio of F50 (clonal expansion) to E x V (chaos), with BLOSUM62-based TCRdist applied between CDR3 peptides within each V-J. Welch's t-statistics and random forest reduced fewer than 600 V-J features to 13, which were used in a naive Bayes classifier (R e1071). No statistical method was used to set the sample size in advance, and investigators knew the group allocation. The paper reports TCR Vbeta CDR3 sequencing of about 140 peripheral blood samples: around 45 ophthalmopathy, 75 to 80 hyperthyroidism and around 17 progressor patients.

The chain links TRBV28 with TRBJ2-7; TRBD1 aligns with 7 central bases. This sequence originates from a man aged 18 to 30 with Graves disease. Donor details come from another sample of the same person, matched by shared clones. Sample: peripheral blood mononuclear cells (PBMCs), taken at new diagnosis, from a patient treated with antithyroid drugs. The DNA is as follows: TGTGCCAGCAGTTCTTCCAACAGGGGACCCTACGAGCAGTACTTC. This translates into CASSSSNRGPYEQYF.